The text below deals with one T cell receptor beta chain. The record originates from a study of blood T cell repertoires in COVID-19. Study details: The cDNA or gDNA used as material had been derived from T cells, B-cell-depleted T cells, or PBMCs.

The authors' processing: The authors estimated nucleated cell counts from reference gene primer amplification. Repertoires were generated with immunoSEQ multiplex PCR, while TCRdb's copy carries only in-frame clones and drops some. Clonal size and the V and J genes are those of that table, whereas D and trimming came from the DNA. Of 200,000 to 300,000 clones listed, around 90% are singletons. The CDR3 sequence is 15 residues long. With 5 bases removed from V and 1 base from J, the gap between germline ends came to 14 bases. The V gene's germline CDR1 is LNHDA and CDR2 SQIVND (reference sequence). The material sequenced was peripheral blood. The genes are TRBV19 and TRBJ1-1, with a weak D call TRBD1 (5 bases). The TCR was taken from a man in his 60s who had recovered from COVID-19. CDR3: CASSGGGVENTEAFF. The CDR3 DNA follows: TGTGCCAGTAGTGGGGGAGGGGTGGAGAACACTGAAGCTTTCTTT.